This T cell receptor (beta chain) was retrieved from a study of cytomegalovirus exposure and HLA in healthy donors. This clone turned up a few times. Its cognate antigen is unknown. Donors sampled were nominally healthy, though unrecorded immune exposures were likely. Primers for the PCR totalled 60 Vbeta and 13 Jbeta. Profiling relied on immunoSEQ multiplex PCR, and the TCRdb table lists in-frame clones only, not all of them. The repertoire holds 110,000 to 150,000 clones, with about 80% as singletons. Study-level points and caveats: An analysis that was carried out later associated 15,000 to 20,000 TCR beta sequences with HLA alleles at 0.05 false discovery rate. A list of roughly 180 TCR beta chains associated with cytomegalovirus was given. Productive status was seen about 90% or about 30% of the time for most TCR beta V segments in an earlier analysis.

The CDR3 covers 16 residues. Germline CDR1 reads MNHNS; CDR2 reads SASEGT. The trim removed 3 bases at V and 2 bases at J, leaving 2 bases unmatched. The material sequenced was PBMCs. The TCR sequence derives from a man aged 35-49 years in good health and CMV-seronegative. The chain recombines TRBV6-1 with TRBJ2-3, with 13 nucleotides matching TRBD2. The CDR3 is CASSEGLAGFTDTQYF. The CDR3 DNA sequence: TGTGCCAGCAGTGAGGGACTAGCGGGGTTCACAGATACGCAGTATTTT.